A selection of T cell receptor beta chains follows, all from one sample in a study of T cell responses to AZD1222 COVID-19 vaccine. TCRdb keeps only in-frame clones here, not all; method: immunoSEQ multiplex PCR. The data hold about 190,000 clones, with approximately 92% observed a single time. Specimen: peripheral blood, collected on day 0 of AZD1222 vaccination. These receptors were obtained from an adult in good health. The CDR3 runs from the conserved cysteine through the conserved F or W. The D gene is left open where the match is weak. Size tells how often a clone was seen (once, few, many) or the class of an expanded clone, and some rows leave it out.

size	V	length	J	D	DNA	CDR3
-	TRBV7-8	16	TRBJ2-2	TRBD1	TGTGCCAGCAGCCCGAGGGACAGGGGGCGACCCGGGGAGCTGTTTTTT	CASSPRDRGRPGELFF
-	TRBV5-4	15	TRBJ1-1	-	TGTGCCAGCAGCTTTCGACAGCTGGCGAACACTGAAGCTTTCTTT	CASSFRQLANTEAFF
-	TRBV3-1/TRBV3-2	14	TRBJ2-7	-	TGTGCCAGCAGCCAAGAGGGTACCTCCTACGAGCAGTACTTC	CASSQEGTSYEQYF
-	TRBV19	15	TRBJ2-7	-	TGTGCCAGTAGTATAGATCAGAAACTCTCCTACGAGCAGTACTTC	CASSIDQKLSYEQYF
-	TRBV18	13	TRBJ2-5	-	TGTGCCAGCTCACCTAATAGAGAAGAGACCCAGTACTTC	CASSPNREETQYF
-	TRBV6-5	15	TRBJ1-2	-	TGTGCCAGCAGTAAGGCCCTAGGCAGGTCATTTGGCTACACCTTC	CASSKALGRSFGYTF
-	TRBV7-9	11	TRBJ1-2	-	TGTGCCAGCAGCTTAGCGGGGGGCTACACCTTC	CASSLAGGYTF
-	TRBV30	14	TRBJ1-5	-	TGTGCCTGGAGTGGGTGGGGGGGCAATCAGCCCCAGCATTTT	CAWSGWGGNQPQHF
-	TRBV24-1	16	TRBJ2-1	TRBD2	TGTGCCACCAGTGACCCTAGCGGGGGGGCCCACAATGAGCAGTTCTTC	CATSDPSGGAHNEQFF
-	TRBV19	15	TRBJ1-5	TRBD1	TGTGCCAGTAATGATCAGGGGGCTGGCAATCAGCCCCAGCATTTT	CASNDQGAGNQPQHF
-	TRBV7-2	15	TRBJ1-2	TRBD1	TGTGCCAGCAGCTCCCTTCGGACAGGGTCCTATGGCTACACCTTC	CASSSLRTGSYGYTF
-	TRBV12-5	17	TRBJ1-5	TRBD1	TGTGCTAGTGGAGACCCGACAGGGGCTCTCCTCAATCAGCCCCAGCATTTT	CASGDPTGALLNQPQHF
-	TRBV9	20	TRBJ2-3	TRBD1	TGTGCCAGCAGCGCGAATGCAATCCGGGGACAGGGCCATCGCACAGATACGCAGTATTTT	CASSANAIRGQGHRTDTQYF
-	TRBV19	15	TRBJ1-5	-	TGTGCCAGTAGTATGAGGCGCCTGGGGAATCAGCCCCAGCATTTT	CASSMRRLGNQPQHF
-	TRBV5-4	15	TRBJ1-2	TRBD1	TGTGCCAGCAGCTTGGACAGGGGGGCATACTATGGCTACACCTTC	CASSLDRGAYYGYTF
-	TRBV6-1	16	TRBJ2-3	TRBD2	TGTGCCAGCAGTGCACTAGCGGGGGGGCACCAGGATACGCAGTATTTT	CASSALAGGHQDTQYF
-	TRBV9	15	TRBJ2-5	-	TGTGCCAGCAGCAGAGTCGGTACTAACCAAGAGACCCAGTACTTC	CASSRVGTNQETQYF
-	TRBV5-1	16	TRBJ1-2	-	TGCGCCAGCAGCGGAGAACAGAGGTACCCGGACTATGGCTACACCTTC	CASSGEQRYPDYGYTF
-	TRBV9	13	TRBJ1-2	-	TGTGCCAGCAGCGGGATGGACAGTTATGGCTACACCTTC	CASSGMDSYGYTF
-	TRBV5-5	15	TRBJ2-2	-	TGTGCCAGCAGCGCCGGGACCACGAACACCGGGGAGCTGTTTTTT	CASSAGTTNTGELFF
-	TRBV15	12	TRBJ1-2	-	TGTGCCACCAGCAGAGGACAAAATGGCTACACCTTC	CATSRGQNGYTF
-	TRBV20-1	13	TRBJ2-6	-	TGCAGTGCTAGTTCTGGAGGGGCCAACGTCCTGACTTTC	CSASSGGANVLTF
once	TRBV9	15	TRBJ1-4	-	TGTGCCAGCAGCGTGGAAGGGGAGGCTAATGAAAAACTGTTTTTT	CASSVEGEANEKLFF
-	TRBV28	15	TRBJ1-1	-	TGTGCCAGCAGTCCCGGACATACCATGAACACTGAAGCTTTCTTT	CASSPGHTMNTEAFF
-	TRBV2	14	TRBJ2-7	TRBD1	TGTGCCAGCAGGGCCGGGACAGCCACCTACGAGCAGTACTTC	CASRAGTATYEQYF
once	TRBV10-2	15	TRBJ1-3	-	TGCGCCAGCAGTAGTACAGGACCCTCTGGAAACACCATATATTTT	CASSSTGPSGNTIYF
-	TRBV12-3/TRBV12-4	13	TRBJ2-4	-	TGTGCCAGCAGCCGACGGGGGAGCGGCATTCAGTACTTC	CASSRRGSGIQYF
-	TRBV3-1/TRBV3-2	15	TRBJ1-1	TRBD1	TGTGCCAGCAGCCAGGGCACAGGGGGATACACTGAAGCTTTCTTT	CASSQGTGGYTEAFF
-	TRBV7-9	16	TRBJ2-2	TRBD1	TGTGCCGCGATACTTGGACAGGGGGCCTCGTATGGGGAGCTGTTTTTT	CAAILGQGASYGELFF
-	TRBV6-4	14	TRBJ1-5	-	TGTGCCAGCGGGAGTTTGCGGGAGGGTCAGCCCCAGCATTTT	CASGSLREGQPQHF
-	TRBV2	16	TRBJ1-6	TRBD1	TGTGCCAGCAGCTTAGGACAGGTTACCTATAATTCACCCCTCCACTTT	CASSLGQVTYNSPLHF
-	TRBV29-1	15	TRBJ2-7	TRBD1	TGCAGCGTTGTGGGACAGCTCAGGAGACCCTACGAGCAGTACTTC	CSVVGQLRRPYEQYF
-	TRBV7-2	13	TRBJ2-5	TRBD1	TGTGCCAGCAGCACAGGACAGGGCGAGGCCCAGTACTTC	CASSTGQGEAQYF
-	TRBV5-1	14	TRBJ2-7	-	TGCGCCAGCAGCTGGGGAGGAAGCTCCTACGAGCAGTACTTC	CASSWGGSSYEQYF
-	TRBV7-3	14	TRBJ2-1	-	TGTGCCAGCAGCCCGGGGCGGGGTCAAAATGAGCAGTTCTTC	CASSPGRGQNEQFF
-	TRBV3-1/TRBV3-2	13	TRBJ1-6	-	TGTGCCAGCAGCCAAGATCACGATTCACCCCTCCACTTT	CASSQDHDSPLHF
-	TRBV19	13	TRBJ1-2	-	TGTGCCAGTAGTACGGAAACCTTCTATGGCTACACCTTC	CASSTETFYGYTF
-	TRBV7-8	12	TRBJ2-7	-	TGTGCCAGCAGCTTAAGGGACTACGAGCAGTACTTC	CASSLRDYEQYF
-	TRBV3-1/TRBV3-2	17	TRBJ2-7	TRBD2	TGTGCCAGCAGCCAAGAGTTGACTAGCCCCGACTCCTACGAGCAGTACTTC	CASSQELTSPDSYEQYF
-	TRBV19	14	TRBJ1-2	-	TGTGCCAGTACCCCGGGGTTGAGGCACTATGGCTACACCTTC	CASTPGLRHYGYTF
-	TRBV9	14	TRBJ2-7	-	TGTGCCAGCAGCGTAGATGTGATCTCCTACGAGCAGTACTTC	CASSVDVISYEQYF
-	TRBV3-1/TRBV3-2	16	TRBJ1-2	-	TGTGCCAGCAGCCAGGACTTCGACGACAGGCCACTCGGCTACACCTTC	CASSQDFDDRPLGYTF
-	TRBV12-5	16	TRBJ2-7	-	TGTGCTAGTGGTTTGGTAGGGACGTCCTACTCCTACGAGCAGTACTTC	CASGLVGTSYSYEQYF
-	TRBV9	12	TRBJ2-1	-	TGTGCCAGCAGCGTAGCTGGGTCTGAGCAGTTCTTC	CASSVAGSEQFF
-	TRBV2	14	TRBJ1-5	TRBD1	TGTGCCAGCATTGGACAGGGGGCAAATCAGCCCCAGCATTTT	CASIGQGANQPQHF
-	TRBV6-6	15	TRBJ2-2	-	TGTGCCAGCAGGGACCCGGGACGTCATAGGTGGGAGCTGTTTTTT	CASRDPGRHRWELFF
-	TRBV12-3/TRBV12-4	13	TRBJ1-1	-	TGTGCCAGCAGTTTATTCGTGGGCCTAGAAGCTTTCTTT	CASSLFVGLEAFF
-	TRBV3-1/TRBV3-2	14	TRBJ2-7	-	TGTGCCAGCAGCCACGGGACTCCGGCCTACGAGCAGTACTTC	CASSHGTPAYEQYF
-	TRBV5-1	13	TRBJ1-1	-	TGCGCCAGCATGGGGTCCTTGAACACTGAAGCTTTCTTT	CASMGSLNTEAFF
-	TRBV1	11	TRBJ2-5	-	TGCACCAGCAGTCCGTTACCCCTACAGTACTTC	CTSSPLPLQYF
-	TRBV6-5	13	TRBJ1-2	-	TGTGCCAGCAGTTACTCGGCGTTTACTGGCTACACCTTC	CASSYSAFTGYTF
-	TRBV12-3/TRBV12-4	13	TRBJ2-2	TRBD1	TGTGCCAGCAGGGGACAGGGGGTCGGGGAGCTGTTTTTT	CASRGQGVGELFF
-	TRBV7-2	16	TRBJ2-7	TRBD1	TGTGCCAGCAGCGTTTACCGCCCATTGACAGGGGCCGAGCAGTACTTC	CASSVYRPLTGAEQYF
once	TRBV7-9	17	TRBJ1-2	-	TGTGCCAGCAGCTTAGCTCCGGGACAACGGCCTAACTATGGCTACACCTTC	CASSLAPGQRPNYGYTF
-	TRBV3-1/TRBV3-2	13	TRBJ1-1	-	TGTGCCAGCAGCCCAGGGTTGGGGACTGAAGCTTTCTTT	CASSPGLGTEAFF
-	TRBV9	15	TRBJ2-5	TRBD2	TGTGCCAGCAGCGTAGGACTAGCGGGGGTCGAGACCCAGTACTTC	CASSVGLAGVETQYF